This TCR beta chain was sequenced in a study of blood T cell repertoires in COVID-19. Libraries were prepared by immunoSEQ multiplex PCR; TCRdb keeps only in-frame clonotypes and omits some of them. The sample has over 300,000 clones, 70% to 90% seen once; the top ten hold more than 2%. CDR1 KGHDR and CDR2 SFDVKD come from the germline V gene. This CDR3 comprises 15 residues. V dropped 6 bases and J dropped 3; count of bases not matched to a gene: 6. This TCR derives from a man aged 25 to 40 who had recovered from COVID-19. V gene TRBV24-1 combines with J gene TRBJ2-5; 10 nucleotides line up with TRBD2. The sample consisted of PBMCs or T cells enriched from blood (not recorded which). DNA of the CDR3: TGTGCCACCAGTCAGGGCACTAGCGGGAAAGAGACCCAGTACTTC. Its protein is CATSQGTSGKETQYF.